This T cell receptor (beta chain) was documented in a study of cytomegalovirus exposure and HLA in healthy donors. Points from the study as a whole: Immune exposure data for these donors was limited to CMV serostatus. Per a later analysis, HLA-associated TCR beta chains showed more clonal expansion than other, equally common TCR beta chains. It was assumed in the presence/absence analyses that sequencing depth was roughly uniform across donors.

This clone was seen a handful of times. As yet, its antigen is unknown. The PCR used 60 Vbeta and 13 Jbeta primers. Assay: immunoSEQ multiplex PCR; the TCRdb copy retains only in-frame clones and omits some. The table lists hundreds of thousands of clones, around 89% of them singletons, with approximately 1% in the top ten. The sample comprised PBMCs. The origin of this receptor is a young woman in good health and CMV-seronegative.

The CDR3 DNA reads TGTGCCAGCAGCATGGAGGGGGCGCCGAATAATTCACCCCTCCACTTT. Protein: CASSMEGAPNNSPLHF. J is TRBJ1-6 and V is TRBV5-6; 7 bases are shared with TRBD1. Germline V gene data show CDR1 as SGHDT and CDR2 as YYEEEE. Unmatched junction bases numbered 9, after V lost 4 bases and J lost 5 bases. This CDR3 is built from 16 residues.